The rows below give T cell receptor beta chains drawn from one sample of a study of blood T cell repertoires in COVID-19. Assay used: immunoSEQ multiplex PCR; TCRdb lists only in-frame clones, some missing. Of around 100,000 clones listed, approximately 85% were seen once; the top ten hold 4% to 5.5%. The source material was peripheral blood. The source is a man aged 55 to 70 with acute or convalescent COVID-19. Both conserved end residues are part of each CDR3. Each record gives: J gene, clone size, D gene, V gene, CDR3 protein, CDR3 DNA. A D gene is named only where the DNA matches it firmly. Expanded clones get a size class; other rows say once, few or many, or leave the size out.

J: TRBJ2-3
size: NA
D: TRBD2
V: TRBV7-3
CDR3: CASSSTGTSGYTQYF
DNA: TGTGCCAGCAGCTCAACGGGGACTAGCGGATATACGCAGTATTTT

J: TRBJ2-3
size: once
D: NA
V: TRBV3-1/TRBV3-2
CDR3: CASSRGLDSTDTQYF
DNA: TGTGCCAGCAGCCGAGGACTGGACAGCACAGATACGCAGTATTTT

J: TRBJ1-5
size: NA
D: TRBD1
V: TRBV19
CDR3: CASSYGTGNQPQHF
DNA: TGTGCCAGTAGTTACGGGACAGGAAATCAGCCCCAGCATTTT

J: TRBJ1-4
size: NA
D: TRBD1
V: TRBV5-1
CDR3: CASSSQGEEKLFF
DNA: TGCGCCAGCAGCTCACAGGGGGAAGAAAAACTGTTTTTT

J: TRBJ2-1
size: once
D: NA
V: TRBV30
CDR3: CAWSVQKSYNEQFF
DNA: TGTGCCTGGAGTGTACAGAAGAGCTACAATGAGCAGTTCTTC

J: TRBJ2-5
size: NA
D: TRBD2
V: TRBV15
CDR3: CATSSPGREETQYF
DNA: TGTGCCACCAGCTCCCCCGGGAGGGAGGAGACCCAGTACTTC

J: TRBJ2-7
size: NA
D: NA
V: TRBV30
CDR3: CAWSGGHEQYF
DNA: TGTGCCTGGAGTGGGGGGCACGAGCAGTACTTC

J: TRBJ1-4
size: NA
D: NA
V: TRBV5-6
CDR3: CASSLGGGPVDEKLFF
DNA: TGTGCCAGCAGCCTAGGGGGTGGGCCGGTGGATGAAAAACTGTTTTTT

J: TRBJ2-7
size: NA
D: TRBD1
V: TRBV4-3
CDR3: CASSQDSAGGYEQYF
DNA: TGCGCCAGCAGCCAAGATTCGGCAGGGGGCTACGAGCAGTACTTC

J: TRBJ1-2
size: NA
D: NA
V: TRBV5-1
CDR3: CASSFGGENYGYTF
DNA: TGCGCCAGCAGCTTTGGAGGGGAGAACTATGGCTACACCTTC

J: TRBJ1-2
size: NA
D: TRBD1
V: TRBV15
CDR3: CATSRGRQGMNGYTF
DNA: TGTGCCACCAGCAGAGGACGACAGGGTATGAACGGCTACACCTTC

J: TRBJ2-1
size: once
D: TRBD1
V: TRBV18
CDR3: CASSPPAQGEYNEQFF
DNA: TGTGCCAGCTCACCACCAGCGCAGGGGGAATACAATGAGCAGTTCTTC

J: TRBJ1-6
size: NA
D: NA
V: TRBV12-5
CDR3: CASGLARVSYNSPLHF
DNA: TGTGCTAGTGGTTTGGCCAGGGTGTCCTATAATTCACCCCTCCACTTT

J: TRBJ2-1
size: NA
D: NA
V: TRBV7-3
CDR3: CASSLGREPYNEQFF
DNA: TGTGCCAGCAGCTTAGGGCGAGAACCCTACAATGAGCAGTTCTTC

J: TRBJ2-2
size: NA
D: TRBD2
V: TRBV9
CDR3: CASSRTSGGTGELFF
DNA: TGTGCCAGCAGCAGAACTAGCGGGGGGACCGGGGAGCTGTTTTTT

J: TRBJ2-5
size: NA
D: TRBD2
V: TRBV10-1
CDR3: CASSGTSGEETQYF
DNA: TGCGCCAGCAGTGGGACTAGCGGGGAAGAGACCCAGTACTTC

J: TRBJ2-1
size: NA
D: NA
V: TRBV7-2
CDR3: CASSLVASSWAVEQFF
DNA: TGTGCCAGCAGCTTAGTTGCTAGCTCTTGGGCGGTTGAGCAGTTCTTC

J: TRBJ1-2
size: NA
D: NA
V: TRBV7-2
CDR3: CASILAAGDYGYTF
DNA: TGTGCCAGCATCCTAGCAGCAGGGGACTATGGCTACACCTTC

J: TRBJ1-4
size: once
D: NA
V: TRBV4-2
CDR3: CASSQETGPTNEKLFF
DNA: TGTGCCAGCAGCCAAGAGACAGGACCAACTAATGAAAAACTGTTTTTT

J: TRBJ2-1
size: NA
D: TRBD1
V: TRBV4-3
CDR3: CASSQYPTGGIVNEQFF
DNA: TGCGCCAGCAGCCAATACCCGACAGGGGGAATAGTCAATGAGCAGTTCTTC

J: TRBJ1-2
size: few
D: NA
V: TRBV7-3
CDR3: CASSSPTANYGYTF
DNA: TGTGCCAGCAGCTCCCCGACAGCTAACTATGGCTACACCTTC

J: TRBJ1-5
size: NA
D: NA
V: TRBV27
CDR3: CASSLEGGHSNQPQHF
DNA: TGTGCCAGCAGTTTGGAAGGGGGACATAGCAATCAGCCCCAGCATTTT